This entry lists 4 T cell receptor beta chains sequenced from one sample in a study of cytomegalovirus exposure and HLA in healthy donors. In the PCR, 60 Vbeta and 13 Jbeta primers were used. TCRdb keeps only in-frame clones here, not all; method: immunoSEQ multiplex PCR. This sample has 200,000 to 300,000 clones; about four fifths occur once, and the top ten carry approximately 2%. Input material: PBMCs. The receptors shown here come from a woman aged 40-49 years in good health and CMV-seropositive.

The chain employs TRBV27 and TRBJ2-3, with TRBD2 matching over 10 bases. The CDR3 is made up of 14 amino acids. V shed 10 bases, J shed 3 bases, and the junction held 7 bases outside the gene matches. CDR1 and CDR2 from the germline V gene are MNHEY and SMNVEV (reference sequence). CDR3 in amino acids: CATTAGGMTDTQYF. CDR3 bases: TGTGCCACCACAGCGGGAGGGATGACAGATACGCAGTATTTT.

The rearrangement joins TRBV27 to TRBJ1-1; tentative D call: TRBD1 (6 bases). Germline loops: CDR1 MNHEY, CDR2 SMNVEV (reference sequence). This CDR3 spans 15 amino acids. V lost 2 bases to trimming and J lost 1 base, with 11 bases between them. The CDR3 DNA is TGTGCCAGCAGTTTAAGGGGGGGAGGGAACACTGAAGCTTTCTTT. As protein: CASSLRGGGNTEAFF.

This chain uses TRBV7-9 with TRBJ1-6; D remains ambiguous. The CDR3 contains 11 residues. The germline V gene has CDR1 SEHNR and CDR2 FQNEAQ (reference sequence). The germline V and J ends were trimmed by 6 bases and 14 bases, with 11 bases remaining between them. The CDR3 loop is CASSSSGSLHF. The DNA of the CDR3 is TGTGCCAGCAGTTCCTCCGGGTCCCTCCACTTT.

V is TRBV30 and J is TRBJ2-5, with a possible D match to TRBD2 (5 bases). With the DNA end fitting TRBJ2-7 better, the J assignment may be wrong. Germline V gene sequence: CDR1 GTSNPN, CDR2 SVGIG (reference sequence). This CDR3 is 14 amino acids long. Here the CDR3 reads CAWSVVGGFYEQYF. As DNA, the CDR3 is TGTGCCTGGAGTGTAGTTGGAGGCTTCTACGAGCAGTACTTC.